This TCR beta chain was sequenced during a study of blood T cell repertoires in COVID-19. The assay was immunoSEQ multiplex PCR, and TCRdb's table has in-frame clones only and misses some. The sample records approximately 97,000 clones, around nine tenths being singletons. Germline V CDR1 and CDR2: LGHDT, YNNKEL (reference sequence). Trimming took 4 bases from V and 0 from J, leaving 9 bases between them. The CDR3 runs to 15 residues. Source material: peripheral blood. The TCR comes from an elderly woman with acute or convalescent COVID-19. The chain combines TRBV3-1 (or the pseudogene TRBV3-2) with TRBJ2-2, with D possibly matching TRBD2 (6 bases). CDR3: CASSLGLPNTGELFF. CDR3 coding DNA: TGTGCCAGCAGCCTGGGACTTCCGAACACCGGGGAGCTGTTTTTT.